What follows describes a single T cell receptor beta chain. The data belong to a study of shared T cell receptors in the human thymus. Generated by immunoSEQ multiplex PCR, the TCRdb table keeps only in-frame clones and is missing some. There are 650,000 to 950,000 clones in the sample; approximately 85% occur only once, and about 0.011% lies in the top ten. The CDR3 length is 14 residues. The V gene lost 7 bases and the J gene lost 1 base, with 14 bases spanning the gap. The germline V gene encodes CDR1 SGHRS and CDR2 YFSETQ. The same specimen was also included in a second study, on human thymus T cells. Per that study: Corrective heart surgery yielded the resections from which the thymus tissue came. Thymic and blood repertoires seemed to show skewed V and J gene use.

This sequence was found in a girl younger than two with a congenital heart defect. Specimen: thymocytes. The chain uses TRBV5-1 and TRBJ1-1; D is perhaps TRBD1 (6 bases). The CDR3 region has the DNA TGCGCCAGCTCCGGCGACAGGACGAACACTGAAGCTTTCTTT. Encoded protein: CASSGDRTNTEAFF.